What follows are 10 T cell receptor beta chains derived from one specimen sequenced in a study of cytomegalovirus exposure and HLA in healthy donors. The study ran its PCR with 60 Vbeta and 13 Jbeta primers. TCRdb's table, derived via immunoSEQ multiplex PCR, lists solely in-frame clones and lacks some. The sample includes roughly 160,000 clones, more than 70% seen only once; the top ten take around 1%. What was sequenced was PBMCs. These receptors all stem from a man aged 25 to 40 in good health and CMV-seronegative.

This clone was recorded a few times. The J gene is TRBJ2-5, the V gene TRBV23-1; 7 nucleotides line up with TRBD2. TRBV23-1 is recorded as an ORF, its role being uncertain. The CDR3 spans 14 residues. The V and J ends lost 4 bases and 5 bases, in that order; junction bases with no gene match: 7. The CDR3 is CASSPRLAWETQYF. The CDR3 nucleotides read TGCGCCAGCAGTCCTCGACTAGCTTGGGAGACCCAGTACTTC.

The chain recombines TRBV19 with TRBJ2-7; 9 bases line up with TRBD2. This CDR3 is built from 14 residues. V dropped 6 bases and J dropped 4; count of bases not matched to a gene: 7. Germline lookup yields CDR1 LNHDA and CDR2 SQIVND (reference sequence). CDR3 in amino acids: CASSSGGLAYEQYF. The CDR3 DNA is TGTGCCAGTAGCTCGGGGGGACTAGCTTACGAGCAGTACTTC. The entire variable domain, with the rest obtained from reference TRBV19 and TRBJ2-7, is as follows: DGGITQSPKYLFRKEGQNVTLSCEQNLNHDAMYWYRQDPGQGLRLIYYSQIVNDFQKGDIAEGYSVSREKKESFPLTVTSAQKNPTAFYLCASSSGGLAYEQYFGPGTRLTVT.

This clone was detected a few times. The rearrangement joins TRBV2 to TRBJ2-5, with 8 bases aligning to TRBD1. Germline lookup yields CDR1 SNHLY and CDR2 FYNNEI. After removal of 6 bases from V and 5 bases from J, the junction contained 2 bases not matched to a gene. This CDR3 spans 12 amino acids. The CDR3 DNA reads TGTGCCAGCAGAGGGGACAGGGAGACCCAGTACTTC. Its translation is CASRGDRETQYF.

The chain recombines TRBV9 with TRBJ2-3; D unclear. The CDR3 is 18 amino acids. Germline V lookup: CDR1 SGDLS, CDR2 YYNGEE. Trimming pared 0 bases from V and 1 base from J, leaving 18 bases between. The CDR3 bases are TGTGCCAGCAGCGTAGCCCCGTCCGCGCGAACAGGCACAGATACGCAGTATTTT. Translated: CASSVAPSARTGTDTQYF.

This clone was picked up a small number of times. This chain connects TRBV7-6 to TRBJ2-7; 11 nucleotides line up with TRBD2. Per germline, CDR1 SGHVS and CDR2 FNYEAQ. The CDR3 contains 16 residues. Trimming took 6 bases from V and 2 from J; bases not matched to a gene: 9. In nucleotides, the CDR3 is TGTGCCAGCAGTTTAACTAGCGGGAGTGTTCCCTACGAGCAGTACTTC. It encodes CASSLTSGSVPYEQYF.

The chain has TRBV2 and TRBJ1-2; 7 bases are shared with TRBD1. Germline trimming cut 7 bases from V and 1 base from J; bases unmatched to any gene: 3. Germline loops: CDR1 SNHLY, CDR2 FYNNEI. This CDR3 is built from 13 residues. CDR3 amino acids: CASTGQVNYGYTF. The CDR3, as DNA: TGTGCCAGCACTGGACAGGTTAACTATGGCTACACCTTC.

The V gene is TRBV10-2, the J gene TRBJ2-5, with D unclear. This CDR3 is built from 14 residues. CDR1 is WSHSY and CDR2 is SAAADI in the germline V gene. Trimming shortened V by 6 bases and J by 3 bases, and 14 bases separated the two germline ends. CDR3: CASRSTLTKETQYF. As DNA, the CDR3 is TGCGCCAGCAGGTCGACTCTAACAAAAGAGACCCAGTACTTC.

The rearrangement links TRBV15 to TRBJ2-5, with unresolved D. The J call may be in error: the DNA end matches TRBJ2-7 better. Germline CDR1 reads LNHNV; CDR2 reads YYDKDF (reference sequence). There are 15 residues in the CDR3. The CDR3 loop reads CATSVQSRVYYEQYF. Here the CDR3 DNA reads TGTGCCACCAGCGTTCAAAGTCGCGTATACTACGAGCAGTACTTC.

CDR3 nucleotide sequence: TGTGCCAGCAGCCAATGGGCGGGAGTCGGTAATGAGCAGTTCTTC. As protein: CASSQWAGVGNEQFF. The J gene is TRBJ2-1, the V gene TRBV7-9, with 7 positions matching TRBD2. Germline trimming cut 5 bases from V and 7 bases from J; bases unmatched to any gene: 11. From germline, CDR1 is SEHNR and CDR2 FQNEAQ (reference sequence). CDR3 length: 15 amino acids.

This chain uses TRBV27 with TRBJ2-5, with TRBD2 matching 7 bases. This CDR3 is 17 amino acids long. Per the germline V gene, CDR1 is MNHEY and CDR2 is SMNVEV (reference sequence). Losses at the gene ends were 6 bases for V and 1 base for J; bases not matched to a gene: 14. CDR3 DNA: TGTGCCAGCAGCCCCATTAGGGCTAGCGGCTTCCAAGAGACCCAGTACTTC. Amino acid sequence: CASSPIRASGFQETQYF.